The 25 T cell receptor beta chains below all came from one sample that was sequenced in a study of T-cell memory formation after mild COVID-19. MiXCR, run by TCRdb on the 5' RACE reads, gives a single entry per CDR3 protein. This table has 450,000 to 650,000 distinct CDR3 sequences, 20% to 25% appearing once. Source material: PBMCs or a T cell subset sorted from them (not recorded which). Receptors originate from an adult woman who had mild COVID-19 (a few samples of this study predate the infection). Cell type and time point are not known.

In DNA form, the CDR3 reads TGCAGTGCTAGGCCTCCCAGGGGAAACACTGAAGCTTTCTTT. It specifies CSARPPRGNTEAFF. The chain recombines TRBV20-1 with TRBJ1-1; D is perhaps TRBD1 (6 bases). With 3 bases removed from V and 2 bases from J, the gap between germline ends came to 13 bases. Germline V gene lookup returns CDR1 DFQATT and CDR2 SNEGSKA (reference sequence). CDR3 length: 14 residues.

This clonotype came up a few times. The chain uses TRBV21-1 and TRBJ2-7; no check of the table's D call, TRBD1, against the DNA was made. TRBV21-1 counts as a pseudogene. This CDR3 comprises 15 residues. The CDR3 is CASSKEGAPHYEQYF. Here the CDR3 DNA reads TGTGCCAGCAGCAAAGAAGGCGCCCCCCACTACGAGCAGTACTTC.

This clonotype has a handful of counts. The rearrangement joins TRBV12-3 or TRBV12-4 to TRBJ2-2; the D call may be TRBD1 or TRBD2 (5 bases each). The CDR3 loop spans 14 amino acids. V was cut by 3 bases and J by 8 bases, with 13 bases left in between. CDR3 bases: TGTGCCAGCAGTTTTTTTGGGGGTAGGGGGGAGCTGTTTTTT. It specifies CASSFFGGRGELFF.

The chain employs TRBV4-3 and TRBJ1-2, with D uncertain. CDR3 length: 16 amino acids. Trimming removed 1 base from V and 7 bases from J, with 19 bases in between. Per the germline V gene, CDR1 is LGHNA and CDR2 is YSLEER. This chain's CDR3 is CASSQASRAGVGGYTF. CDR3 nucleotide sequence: TGCGCCAGCAGCCAAGCCTCCCGGGCGGGTGTAGGTGGCTACACCTTC.

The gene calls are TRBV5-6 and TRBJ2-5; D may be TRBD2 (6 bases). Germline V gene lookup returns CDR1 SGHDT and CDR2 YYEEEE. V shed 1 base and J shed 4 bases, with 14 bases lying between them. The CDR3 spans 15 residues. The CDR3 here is CASSLTSRGRETQYF. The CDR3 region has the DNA TGTGCCAGCAGCTTGACTAGCCGAGGTCGAGAGACCCAGTACTTC.

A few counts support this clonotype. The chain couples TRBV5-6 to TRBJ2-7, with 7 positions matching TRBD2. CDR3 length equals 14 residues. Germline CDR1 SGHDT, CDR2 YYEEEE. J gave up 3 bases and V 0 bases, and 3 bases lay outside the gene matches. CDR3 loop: CASSLERGLYEQYF. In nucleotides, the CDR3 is TGTGCCAGCAGCTTGGAGCGGGGTCTCTACGAGCAGTACTTC.

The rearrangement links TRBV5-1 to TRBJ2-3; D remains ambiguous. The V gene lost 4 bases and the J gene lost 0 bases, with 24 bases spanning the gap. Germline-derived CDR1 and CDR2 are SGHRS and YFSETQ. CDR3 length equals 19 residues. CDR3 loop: CASSSPLGPLPSSTDTQYF. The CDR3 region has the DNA TGCGCCAGCAGCAGCCCGTTAGGACCGTTGCCTTCTAGCACAGATACGCAGTATTTT.

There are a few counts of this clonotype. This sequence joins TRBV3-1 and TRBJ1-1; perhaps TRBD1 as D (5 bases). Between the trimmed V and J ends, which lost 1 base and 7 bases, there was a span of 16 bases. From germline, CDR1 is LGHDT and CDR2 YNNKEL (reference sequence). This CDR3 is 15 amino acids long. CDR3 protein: CASSQVPGTGVEAFF. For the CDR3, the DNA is TGTGCCAGCAGCCAAGTGCCAGGGACGGGAGTTGAAGCTTTCTTT.

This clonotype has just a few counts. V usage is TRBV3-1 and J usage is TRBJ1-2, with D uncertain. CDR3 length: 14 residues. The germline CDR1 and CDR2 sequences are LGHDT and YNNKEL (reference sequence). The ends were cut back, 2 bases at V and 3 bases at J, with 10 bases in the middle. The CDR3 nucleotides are TGTGCCAGCAGCCAACCGCTGGAATACTATGGCTACACCTTC. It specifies CASSQPLEYYGYTF.

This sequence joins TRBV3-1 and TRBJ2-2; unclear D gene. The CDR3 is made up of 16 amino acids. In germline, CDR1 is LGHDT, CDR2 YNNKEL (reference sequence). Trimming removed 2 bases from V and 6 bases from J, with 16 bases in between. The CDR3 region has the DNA TGTGCCAGCAGCCAACTTCCTGCCGGACGGGCCGGGGAGCTGTTTTTT. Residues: CASSQLPAGRAGELFF.

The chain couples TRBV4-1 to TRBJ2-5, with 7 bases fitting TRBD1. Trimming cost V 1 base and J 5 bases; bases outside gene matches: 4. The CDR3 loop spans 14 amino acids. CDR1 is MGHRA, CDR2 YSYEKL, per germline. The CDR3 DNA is TGCGCCAGCAGCCAAGCAGGGGGAACGGAGACCCAGTACTTC. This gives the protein CASSQAGGTETQYF.

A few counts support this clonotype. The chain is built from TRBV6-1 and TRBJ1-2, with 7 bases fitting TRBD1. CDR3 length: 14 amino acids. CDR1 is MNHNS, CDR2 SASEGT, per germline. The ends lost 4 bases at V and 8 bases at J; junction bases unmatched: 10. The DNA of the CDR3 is TGTGCCAGCAGTGTTTCAACCGGGACAGACGGCTACACCTTC. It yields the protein CASSVSTGTDGYTF.

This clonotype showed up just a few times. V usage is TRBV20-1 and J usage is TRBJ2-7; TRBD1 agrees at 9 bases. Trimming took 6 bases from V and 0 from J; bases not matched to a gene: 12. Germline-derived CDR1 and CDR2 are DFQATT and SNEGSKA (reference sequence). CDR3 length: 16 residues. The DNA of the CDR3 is TGCAGTGCGGCCGGGACAGGGCAAGCGATCTCCTACGAGCAGTACTTC. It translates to CSAAGTGQAISYEQYF.

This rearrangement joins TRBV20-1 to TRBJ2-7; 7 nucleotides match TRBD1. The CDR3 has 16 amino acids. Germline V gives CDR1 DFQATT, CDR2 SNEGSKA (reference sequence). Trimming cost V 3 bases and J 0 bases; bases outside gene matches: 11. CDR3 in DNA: TGCAGTGCTAGTGTACCCCCGACAGGGACCTCCTACGAGCAGTACTTC. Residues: CSASVPPTGTSYEQYF.

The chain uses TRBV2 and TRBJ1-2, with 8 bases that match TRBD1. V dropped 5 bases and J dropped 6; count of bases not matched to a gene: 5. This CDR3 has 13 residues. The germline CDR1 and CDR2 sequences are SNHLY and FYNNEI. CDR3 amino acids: CASSSQGANGYTF. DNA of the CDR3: TGTGCCAGCAGTTCGCAGGGGGCGAATGGCTACACCTTC.

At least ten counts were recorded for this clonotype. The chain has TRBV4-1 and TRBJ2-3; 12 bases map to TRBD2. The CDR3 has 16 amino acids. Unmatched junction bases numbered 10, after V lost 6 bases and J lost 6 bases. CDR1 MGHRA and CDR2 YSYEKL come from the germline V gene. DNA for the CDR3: TGCGCCAGCAGAGCCGTACTAGCGGGGGGACGGGATACGCAGTATTTT. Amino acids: CASRAVLAGGRDTQYF.

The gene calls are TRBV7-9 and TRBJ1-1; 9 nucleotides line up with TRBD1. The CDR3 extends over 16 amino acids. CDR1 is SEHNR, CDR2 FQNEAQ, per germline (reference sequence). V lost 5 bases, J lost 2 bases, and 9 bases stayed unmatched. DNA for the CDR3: TGTGCCAGCAGCGCCGCCGGACAGGGGATTAACACTGAAGCTTTCTTT. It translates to CASSAAGQGINTEAFF.

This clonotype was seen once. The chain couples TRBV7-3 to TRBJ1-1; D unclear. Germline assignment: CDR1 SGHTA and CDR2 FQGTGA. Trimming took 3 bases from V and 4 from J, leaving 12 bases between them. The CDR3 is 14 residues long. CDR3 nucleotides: TGTGCCAGCAGCTTTGGCCTGATGGGCACTGAAGCTTTCTTT. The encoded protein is CASSFGLMGTEAFF.

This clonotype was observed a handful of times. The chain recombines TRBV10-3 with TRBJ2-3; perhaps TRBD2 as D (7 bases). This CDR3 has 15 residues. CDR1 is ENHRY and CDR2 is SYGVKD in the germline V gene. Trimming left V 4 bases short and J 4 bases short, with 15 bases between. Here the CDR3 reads CAISGAGKGADTQYF. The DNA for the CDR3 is TGTGCCATCAGTGGAGCGGGAAAGGGGGCAGATACGCAGTATTTT.

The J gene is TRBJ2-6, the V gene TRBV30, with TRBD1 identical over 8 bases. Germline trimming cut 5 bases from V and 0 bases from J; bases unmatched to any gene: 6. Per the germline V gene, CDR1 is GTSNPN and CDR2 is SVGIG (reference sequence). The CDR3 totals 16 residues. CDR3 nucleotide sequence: TGTGCCTGGTCAGGGGGCAAGCTCTCTGGGGCCAACGTCCTGACTTTC. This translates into CAWSGGKLSGANVLTF.

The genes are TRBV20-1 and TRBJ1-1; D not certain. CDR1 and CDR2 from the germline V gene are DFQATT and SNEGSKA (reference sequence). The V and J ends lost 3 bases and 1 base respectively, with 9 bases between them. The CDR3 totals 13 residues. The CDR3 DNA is TGCAGTGCTAGTGCACTAGGGAACACTGAAGCTTTCTTT. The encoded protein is CSASALGNTEAFF.

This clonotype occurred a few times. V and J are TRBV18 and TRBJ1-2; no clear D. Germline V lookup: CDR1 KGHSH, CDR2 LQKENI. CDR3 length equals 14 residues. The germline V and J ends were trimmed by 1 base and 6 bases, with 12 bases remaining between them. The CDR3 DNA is TGTGCCAGCTCACCACTTTCTCAGACCGATGGCTACACCTTC. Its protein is CASSPLSQTDGYTF.

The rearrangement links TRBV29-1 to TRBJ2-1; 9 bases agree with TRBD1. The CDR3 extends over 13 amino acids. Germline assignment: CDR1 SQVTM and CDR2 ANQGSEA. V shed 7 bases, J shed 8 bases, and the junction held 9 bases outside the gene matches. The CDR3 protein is CSGIDRGTDEQFF. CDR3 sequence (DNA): TGCAGCGGGATCGACAGGGGGACCGATGAGCAGTTCTTC.

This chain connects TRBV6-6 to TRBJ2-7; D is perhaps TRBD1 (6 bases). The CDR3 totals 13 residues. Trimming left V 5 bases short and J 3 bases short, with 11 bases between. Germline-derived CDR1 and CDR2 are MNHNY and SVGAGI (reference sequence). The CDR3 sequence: CASSLPGDYEQYF. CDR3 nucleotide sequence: TGTGCCAGCAGTCTCCCAGGGGACTACGAGCAGTACTTC.

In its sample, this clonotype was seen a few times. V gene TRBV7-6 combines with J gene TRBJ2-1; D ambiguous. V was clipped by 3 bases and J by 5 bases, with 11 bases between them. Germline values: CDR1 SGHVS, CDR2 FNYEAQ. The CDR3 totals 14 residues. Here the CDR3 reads CASSFVIGDNEQFF. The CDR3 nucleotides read TGTGCCAGCAGCTTTGTCATTGGAGACAATGAGCAGTTCTTC.